The next 24 T cell receptor beta chains were all read from a single sample in a study of blood T cell repertoires in COVID-19. The repertoire was sequenced with immunoSEQ multiplex PCR; TCRdb's copy has only in-frame clones and lacks some. The table records over 110,000 clones, roughly 88% of them present only once. Sequenced sample: peripheral blood. The receptors here all came from a man in his sixties with active or convalescent COVID-19.

The chain recombines TRBV7-9 with TRBJ1-5; D not resolved. Germline CDR1 and CDR2: SEHNR and FQNEAQ (reference sequence). V lost 1 base, J lost 6 bases, and 4 bases lay in between. The CDR3 totals 12 residues. The DNA of the CDR3 is TGTGCCAGCAGCTTAGACAGTCAGCCCCAGCATTTT. Translation gives CASSLDSQPQHF.

V is TRBV24-1 and J is TRBJ2-1; 7 bases map to TRBD1. Germline loops: CDR1 KGHDR, CDR2 SFDVKD. V lost 5 bases, J lost 0 bases, and 9 bases stayed unmatched. CDR3 size: 17 residues. The CDR3 nucleotides read TGTGCCACCAGTGGGACAAGGGGGCCCAGCTCCTACAATGAGCAGTTCTTC. It specifies CATSGTRGPSSYNEQFF.

The chain recombines TRBV2 with TRBJ1-2, with D unresolved. From germline, CDR1 is SNHLY and CDR2 FYNNEI. V gave up 3 bases and J gave up 4 bases, with 9 bases separating them. The CDR3 covers 13 residues. As DNA, the CDR3 is TGTGCCAGCAGTGACGGAGGTTTCTATGGCTACACCTTC. Residues: CASSDGGFYGYTF.

This clone was picked up one time. The chain carries TRBV7-9 and TRBJ2-1, with TRBD2 matching over 8 bases. With 5 bases clipped from V and 5 bases from J, the junction kept 8 bases outside the gene matches. Per germline, CDR1 SEHNR and CDR2 FQNEAQ (reference sequence). CDR3 size: 15 residues. CDR3 DNA sequence: TGTGCCAGCAGCGGGAGCGGGGGCCGCGACAATGAGCAGTTCTTC. Translating it yields CASSGSGGRDNEQFF.

The V and J genes are TRBV30 and TRBJ1-5; the D gene is possibly TRBD1 (6 bases). V was clipped by 2 bases and J by 3 bases, with 11 bases between them. This CDR3 region has 14 residues. The germline V gene encodes CDR1 GTSNPN and CDR2 SVGIG (reference sequence). CDR3 residues: CAWSPGAANQPQHF. The CDR3 nucleotides are TGTGCCTGGAGTCCAGGGGCTGCCAATCAGCCCCAGCATTTT.

This chain uses TRBV10-2 with TRBJ2-5; 7 nucleotides match TRBD2. Unmatched junction bases numbered 11, after V lost 8 bases and J lost 2 bases. Germline CDR1 reads WSHSY; CDR2 reads SAAADI. This CDR3 region has 15 residues. DNA for the CDR3: TGCGCCAGCCCTGGGGGAGGGGACCCTCAAGAGACCCAGTACTTC. This gives the protein CASPGGGDPQETQYF.

The table lists this clone with a count of one. J is TRBJ2-1 and V is TRBV13; D is unresolved. Germline CDR1 is PRHDT and CDR2 is FYEKMQ (reference sequence). This CDR3 is 13 amino acids long. V was cut by 5 bases and J by 8 bases, with 13 bases left in between. The CDR3 sequence is CASSPHRMDEQFF. The DNA for the CDR3 is TGTGCCAGCAGCCCCCACAGAATGGATGAGCAGTTCTTC.

The table lists this clone with a count of one. At one boundary the junction diverges from the germline segment, which might be a read error. The chain links TRBV12-3 or TRBV12-4 to TRBJ2-7, with D perhaps matching TRBD1 (5 bases). The CDR3 loop spans 13 amino acids. The CDR3 reads CASRLGAIVEQYF. In DNA form, the CDR3 reads TGTGCCAGCAGGTTAGGGGCGATCGTTGAGCAGTACTTC.

This chain links TRBV7-9 with TRBJ1-2; perhaps TRBD1 as D (5 bases). This CDR3 has 14 residues. Germline lookup yields CDR1 SEHNR and CDR2 FQNEAQ (reference sequence). Trimming stripped 2 bases from V and 5 bases from J, with 12 bases between. DNA for the CDR3: TGTGCCAGCAGCTTAACAGGATTAGGATATGGCTACACCTTC. It specifies CASSLTGLGYGYTF. Together with reference TRBV7-9 and TRBJ1-2, the CDR3 gives the full variable domain: DTGVSQNPRHKITKRGQNVTFRCDPISEHNRLYWYRQTLGQGPEFLTYFQNEAQLEKSRLLSDRFSAERPKGSFSTLEIQRTEQGDSAMYLCASSLTGLGYGYTFGSGTRLTVV.

The CDR3 here is CASSLPGARGGNTEAFF. The CDR3 bases are TGTGCCAGCAGCTTGCCAGGGGCGAGGGGGGGGAACACTGAAGCTTTCTTT. The V gene is TRBV5-4, the J gene TRBJ1-1, with a possible D match to TRBD1 (6 bases). The CDR3 contains 17 residues. V was trimmed by 1 base and J by 1 base, leaving 17 bases between them. Germline V CDR1 and CDR2: SGHNT, YYREEE (reference sequence).

The gene calls are TRBV18 and TRBJ1-2; D may be TRBD1 (5 bases). CDR3 length: 13 residues. In germline, CDR1 is KGHSH, CDR2 LQKENI. V was clipped by 1 base and J by 8 bases, with 11 bases between them. CDR3 coding DNA: TGTGCCAGCTCACCACGGGGGGGTGAGGGCTACACCTTC. Translating it yields CASSPRGGEGYTF.

The rearrangement links TRBV4-3 to TRBJ1-1, with a weak D call TRBD1 (6 bases). Per the germline V gene, CDR1 is LGHNA and CDR2 is YSLEER. The germline V and J ends were trimmed by 2 bases and 4 bases, with 8 bases remaining between them. This CDR3 spans 13 amino acids. The CDR3 DNA sequence: TGCGCCAGCAGCCAACAGGGGCGCACTGAAGCTTTCTTT. Encoded protein: CASSQQGRTEAFF.

This chain connects TRBV6-2 or TRBV6-3 to TRBJ1-3; D is ambiguous. The CDR3 has 17 residues. V was clipped by 0 bases and J by 4 bases, with 16 bases between them. Germline V gives CDR1 MNHEY, CDR2 SVGEGT. The CDR3 DNA reads as TGTGCCAGCAGTTACTCGCCACCGGGAAACCTCGGAAACACCATATATTTT. Translating it yields CASSYSPPGNLGNTIYF.

V gene TRBV27 combines with J gene TRBJ1-4; 8 bases match TRBD1. The CDR3 is 15 amino acids. From germline, CDR1 is MNHEY and CDR2 SMNVEV (reference sequence). V lost 2 bases and J lost 8; bases outside the gene matches: 7. Here the CDR3 reads CASSLRTGSYEKLFF. In nucleotides, the CDR3 is TGTGCCAGCAGTTTAAGGACAGGGTCATACGAAAAACTGTTTTTT.

This chain links TRBV3-1 (or the pseudogene TRBV3-2) with TRBJ2-6, with unresolved D. With 5 bases removed from V and 2 bases from J, the gap between germline ends came to 10 bases. Germline V gives CDR1 LGHDT, CDR2 YNNKEL (reference sequence). There are 15 residues in the CDR3. The CDR3 sequence: CASSNRQAGANVLTF. The CDR3 nucleotides read TGTGCCAGCAGCAATCGACAAGCTGGGGCCAACGTCCTGACTTTC.

The rearrangement links TRBV19 to TRBJ2-7; 9 nucleotides agree with TRBD1. Germline CDR1 is LNHDA and CDR2 is SQIVND (reference sequence). This CDR3 has 13 residues. The V and J ends lost 6 bases and 6 bases, in that order; junction bases with no gene match: 6. CDR3 residues: CASSETGGSEQYV. CDR3 nucleotides: TGTGCCAGTAGCGAGACAGGGGGTTCCGAGCAGTACGTC.

This clone was detected only once. At the DNA level, this CDR3 is encoded by other sequences in the same sample as well. V usage is TRBV11-2 and J usage is TRBJ2-5; TRBD1 matches 9 bases. V lost 4 bases to trimming and J lost 5 bases; unmatched junction nucleotides: 5. The CDR3 spans 14 residues. Germline CDR1 and CDR2: SGHAT and FQNNGV. CDR3 DNA sequence: TGTGCCAGCAGCTCCGGGACAGGGAGGGAGACCCAGTACTTC. Translation: CASSSGTGRETQYF.

The CDR3 nucleotides read TGTGCCAGCTCGGTAAACTCCGATGGGGCCAACGTCCTGACTTTC. Its protein is CASSVNSDGANVLTF. The gene calls are TRBV5-4 and TRBJ2-6; D not certain. With 7 bases removed from V and 3 bases from J, the gap between germline ends came to 14 bases. Germline V lookup: CDR1 SGHNT, CDR2 YYREEE (reference sequence). The CDR3 extends over 15 amino acids.

The count of this clone is one. The chain has TRBV14 and TRBJ1-1; D not resolved. The CDR3 totals 13 residues. The ends were cut back, 3 bases at V and 3 bases at J, with 8 bases in the middle. Germline CDR1 reads SGHDN; CDR2 reads FVKESK. The DNA of the CDR3 is TGTGCCAGCAGCCAGCTCCGGGACACTGAAGCTTTCTTT. Encoded protein: CASSQLRDTEAFF.

The chain recombines TRBV18 with TRBJ1-3; 7 positions match TRBD1. Germline V CDR1 and CDR2: KGHSH, LQKENI. Germline trimming cut 0 bases from V and 0 bases from J; bases unmatched to any gene: 11. CDR3 length equals 19 residues. This CDR3 reads CASSPPNFGTASSGNTIYF. CDR3 DNA sequence: TGTGCCAGCTCACCACCGAACTTCGGGACAGCCTCCTCTGGAAACACCATATATTTT.

The chain carries TRBV2 and TRBJ2-1, with D perhaps matching TRBD2 (5 bases). The germline gives CDR1 SNHLY, CDR2 FYNNEI. The CDR3 totals 14 residues. V was trimmed by 8 bases and J by 6 bases, leaving 17 bases between them. The DNA of the CDR3 is TGTGCCAGCCTAAGCGGTCCCCCTCCCAATGAGCAGTTCTTC. Translated, it gives CASLSGPPPNEQFF.

This chain uses TRBV29-1 with TRBJ2-7, with 8 bases aligning to TRBD1. Germline CDR1 SQVTM, CDR2 ANQGSEA. There are 15 residues in the CDR3. V was pared by 3 bases and J by 2 bases, with 9 bases of the junction left unmatched. The CDR3 region is CSVEVPGTGAYEQYF. The CDR3 nucleotides read TGCAGCGTTGAGGTACCCGGGACAGGAGCCTACGAGCAGTACTTC.

A single count supports this clone. The chain has TRBV19 and TRBJ2-2; the D is unclear. CDR1 LNHDA and CDR2 SQIVND come from the germline V gene (reference sequence). The CDR3 consists of 14 residues. Trimming shortened V by 6 bases and J by 0 bases, and 8 bases separated the two germline ends. CDR3 DNA: TGTGCCAGTAGGGGCAAGCCGAACACCGGGGAGCTGTTTTTT. Translated: CASRGKPNTGELFF. The whole variable domain, remainder taken from reference TRBV19 and TRBJ2-2, is DGGITQSPKYLFRKEGQNVTLSCEQNLNHDAMYWYRQDPGQGLRLIYYSQIVNDFQKGDIAEGYSVSREKKESFPLTVTSAQKNPTAFYLCASRGKPNTGELFFGEGSRLTVL.

This chain's CDR3 is CASNWARANSPLHF. CDR3 DNA sequence: TGTGCCAGCAACTGGGCCAGGGCGAATTCACCCCTCCACTTT. The chain combines TRBV2 with TRBJ1-6; perhaps TRBD1 as D (5 bases). Germline V gene data show CDR1 as SNHLY and CDR2 as FYNNEI. The CDR3 has 14 residues. The V gene lost 7 bases and the J gene lost 7 bases, with 14 bases spanning the gap.